The clone carrying this TCR beta chain has a handful of counts. Its antigen is not identified. This entry comes from a study of graft-versus-host responses after intestinal transplantation. Turning to the study itself: Those transplanted obtained multivisceral, liver-intestinal, or isolated intestinal grafts. Anti-thymocyte globulin induction preceded approximately three years of tacrolimus and steroid maintenance in all recipients.

Study conclusions and caveats: Detected in recipient marrow were GvH clones, some of which were first observed in ileum or blood.

Trimming stripped 0 bases from V and 0 bases from J, with 12 bases between. The CDR3 totals 18 residues. Germline V gives CDR1 LGHNA, CDR2 YNFKEQ. Produced via immunoSEQ multiplex PCR; TCRdb's table is partial and in-frame only. In the table there are about 110,000 clones, about 87% of which are singletons. This sequence originates from a human donor who was the organ donor for an intestinal transplant. V is TRBV4-2 and J is TRBJ1-6; tentatively, D is TRBD1 (5 bases). Sequencing was performed on unstimulated CD4+ T cells sorted from spleen or lymph node cells, taken before transplant. CDR3 sequence reads: CASSQDTGGSSYNSPLHF. The CDR3 nucleotides are TGTGCCAGCAGCCAAGATACGGGGGGGAGCTCCTATAATTCACCCCTCCACTTT.